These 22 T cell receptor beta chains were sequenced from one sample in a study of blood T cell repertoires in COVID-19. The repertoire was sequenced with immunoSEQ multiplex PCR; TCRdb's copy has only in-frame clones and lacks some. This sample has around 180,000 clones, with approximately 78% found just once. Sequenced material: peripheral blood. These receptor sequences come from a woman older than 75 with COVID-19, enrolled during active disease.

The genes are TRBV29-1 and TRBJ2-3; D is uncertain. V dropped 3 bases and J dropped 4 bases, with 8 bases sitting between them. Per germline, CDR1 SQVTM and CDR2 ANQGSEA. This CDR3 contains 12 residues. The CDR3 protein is CSVDENADTQYF. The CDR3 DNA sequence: TGCAGCGTTGACGAGAACGCAGATACGCAGTATTTT.

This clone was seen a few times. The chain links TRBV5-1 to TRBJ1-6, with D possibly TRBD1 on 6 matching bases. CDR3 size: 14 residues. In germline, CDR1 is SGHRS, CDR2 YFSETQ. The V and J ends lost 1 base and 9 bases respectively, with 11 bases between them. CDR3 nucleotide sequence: TGCGCCAGCAGCTTGTCAGGGGTCGGTTCACCCCTCCACTTT. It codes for CASSLSGVGSPLHF. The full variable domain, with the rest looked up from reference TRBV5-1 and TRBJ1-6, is KAGVTQTPRYLIKTRGQQVTLSCSPISGHRSVSWYQQTPGQGLQFLFEYFSETQRNKGNFPGRFSGRQFSNSRSEMNVSTLELGDSALYLCASSLSGVGSPLHFGNGTRLTVT.

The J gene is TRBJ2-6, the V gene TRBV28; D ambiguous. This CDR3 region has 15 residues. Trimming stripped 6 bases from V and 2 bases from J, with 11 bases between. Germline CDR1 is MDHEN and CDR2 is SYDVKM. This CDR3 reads CASSPLSTGANVLTF. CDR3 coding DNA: TGTGCCAGCAGCCCCCTAAGTACTGGGGCCAACGTCCTGACTTTC.

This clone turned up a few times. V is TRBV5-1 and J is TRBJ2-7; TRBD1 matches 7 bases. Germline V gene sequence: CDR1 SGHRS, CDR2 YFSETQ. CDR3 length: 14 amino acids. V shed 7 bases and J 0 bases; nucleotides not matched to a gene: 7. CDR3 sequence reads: CASSRDRFSYEQYF. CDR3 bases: TGCGCCAGCTCCCGGGACAGATTCTCCTACGAGCAGTACTTC.

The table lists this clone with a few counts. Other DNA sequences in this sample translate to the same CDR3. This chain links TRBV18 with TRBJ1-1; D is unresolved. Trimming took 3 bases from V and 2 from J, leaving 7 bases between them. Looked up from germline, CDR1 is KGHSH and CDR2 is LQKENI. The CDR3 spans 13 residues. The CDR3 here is CASSPAVNTEAFF. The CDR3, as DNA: TGTGCCAGCTCACCGGCGGTAAACACTGAAGCTTTCTTT.

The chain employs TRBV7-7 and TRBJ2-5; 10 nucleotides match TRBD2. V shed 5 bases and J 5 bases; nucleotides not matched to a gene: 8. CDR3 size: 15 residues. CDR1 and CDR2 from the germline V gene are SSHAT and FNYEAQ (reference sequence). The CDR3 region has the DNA TGTGCCAGCAGCCCACGAGCGGGGGGGCTTGAGACCCAGTACTTC. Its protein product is CASSPRAGGLETQYF.

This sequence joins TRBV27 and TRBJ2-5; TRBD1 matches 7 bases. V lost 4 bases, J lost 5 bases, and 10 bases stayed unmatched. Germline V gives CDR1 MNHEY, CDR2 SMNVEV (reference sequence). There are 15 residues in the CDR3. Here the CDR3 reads CASSSYRGVGETQYF. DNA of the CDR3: TGTGCCAGCAGTTCTTACAGGGGAGTGGGGGAGACCCAGTACTTC.

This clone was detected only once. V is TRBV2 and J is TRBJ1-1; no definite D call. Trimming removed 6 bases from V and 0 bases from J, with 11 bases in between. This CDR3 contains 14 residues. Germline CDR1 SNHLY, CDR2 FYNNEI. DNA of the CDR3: TGTGCCAGCAGCTTAGAGATCTTGAACACTGAAGCTTTCTTT. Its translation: CASSLEILNTEAFF.

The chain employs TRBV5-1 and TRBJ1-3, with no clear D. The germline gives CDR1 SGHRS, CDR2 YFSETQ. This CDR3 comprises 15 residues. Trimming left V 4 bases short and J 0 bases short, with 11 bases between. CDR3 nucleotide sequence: TGCGCCAGCAGCACCTCCGGGAACTCTGGAAACACCATATATTTT. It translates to CASSTSGNSGNTIYF.

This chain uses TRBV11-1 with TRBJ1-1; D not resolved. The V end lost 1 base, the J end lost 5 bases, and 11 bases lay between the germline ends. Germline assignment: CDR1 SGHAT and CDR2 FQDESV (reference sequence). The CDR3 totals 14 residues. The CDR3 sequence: CASSLGGPGTEAFF. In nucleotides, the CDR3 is TGTGCCAGCAGCTTAGGAGGACCGGGGACTGAAGCTTTCTTT.

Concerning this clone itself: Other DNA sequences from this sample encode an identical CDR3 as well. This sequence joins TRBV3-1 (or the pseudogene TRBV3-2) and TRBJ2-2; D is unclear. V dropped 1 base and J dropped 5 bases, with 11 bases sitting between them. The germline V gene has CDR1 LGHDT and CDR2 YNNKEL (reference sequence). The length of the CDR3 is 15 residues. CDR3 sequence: CASSQAGVGTGELFF. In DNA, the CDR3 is TGTGCCAGCAGCCAAGCTGGTGTCGGGACCGGGGAGCTGTTTTTT.

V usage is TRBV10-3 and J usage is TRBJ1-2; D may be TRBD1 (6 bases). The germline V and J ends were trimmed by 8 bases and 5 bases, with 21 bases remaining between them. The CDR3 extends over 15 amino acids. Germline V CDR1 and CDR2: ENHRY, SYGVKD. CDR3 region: CAISHKQGLGYGYTF. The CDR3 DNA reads TGTGCCATCTCCCATAAACAGGGTTTAGGGTATGGCTACACCTTC.

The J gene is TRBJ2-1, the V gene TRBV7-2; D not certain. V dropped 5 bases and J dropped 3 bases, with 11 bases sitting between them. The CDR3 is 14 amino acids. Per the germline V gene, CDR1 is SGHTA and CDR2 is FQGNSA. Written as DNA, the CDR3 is TGTGCCAGCAGCCCTTTTACTCTCTACAATGAGCAGTTCTTC. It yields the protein CASSPFTLYNEQFF.

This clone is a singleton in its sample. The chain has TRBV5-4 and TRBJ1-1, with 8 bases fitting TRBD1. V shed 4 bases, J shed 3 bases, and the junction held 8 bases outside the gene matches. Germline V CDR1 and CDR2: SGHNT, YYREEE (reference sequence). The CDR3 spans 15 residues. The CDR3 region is CASSPKTGDHTEAFF. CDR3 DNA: TGTGCCAGCAGCCCAAAGACAGGGGACCACACTGAAGCTTTCTTT.

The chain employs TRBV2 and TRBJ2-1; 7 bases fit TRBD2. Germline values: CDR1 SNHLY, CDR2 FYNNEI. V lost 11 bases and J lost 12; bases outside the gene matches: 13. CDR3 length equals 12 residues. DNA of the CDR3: TGTGCCGTCCTTGAGGCGGGAGAGGGGCAGTTCTTC. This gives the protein CAVLEAGEGQFF.

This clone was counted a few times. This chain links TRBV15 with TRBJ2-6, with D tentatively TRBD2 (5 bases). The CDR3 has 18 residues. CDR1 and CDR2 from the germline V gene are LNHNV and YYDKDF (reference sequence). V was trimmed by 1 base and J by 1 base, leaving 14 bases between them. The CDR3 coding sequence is TGTGCCACCAGCAGAGGTCCAGCGGTCGAGTCTGGGGCCAACGTCCTGACTTTC. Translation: CATSRGPAVESGANVLTF.

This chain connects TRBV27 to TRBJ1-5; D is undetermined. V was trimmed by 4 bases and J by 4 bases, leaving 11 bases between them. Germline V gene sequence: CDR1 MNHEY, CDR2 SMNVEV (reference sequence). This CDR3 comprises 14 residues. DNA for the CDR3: TGTGCCAGCAGTTCCCTGGGCCCGAATCAGCCCCAGCATTTT. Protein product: CASSSLGPNQPQHF.

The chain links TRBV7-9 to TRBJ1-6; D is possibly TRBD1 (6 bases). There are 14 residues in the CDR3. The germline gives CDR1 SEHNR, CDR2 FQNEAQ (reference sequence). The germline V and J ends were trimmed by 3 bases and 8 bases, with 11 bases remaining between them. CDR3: CASSLESGDSPLHF. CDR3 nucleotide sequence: TGTGCCAGCAGCTTGGAGTCAGGGGATTCACCCCTCCACTTT.

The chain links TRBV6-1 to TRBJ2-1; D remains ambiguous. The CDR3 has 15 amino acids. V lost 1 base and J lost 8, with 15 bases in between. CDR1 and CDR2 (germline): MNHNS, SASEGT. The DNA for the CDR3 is TGTGCCAGCAGTGAAGGTGTCTACTCCCTCGATGAGCAGTTCTTC. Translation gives CASSEGVYSLDEQFF.

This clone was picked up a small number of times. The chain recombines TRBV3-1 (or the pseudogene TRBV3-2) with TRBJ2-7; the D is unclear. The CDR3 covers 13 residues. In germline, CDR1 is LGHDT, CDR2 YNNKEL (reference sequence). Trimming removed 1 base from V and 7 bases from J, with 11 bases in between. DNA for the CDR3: TGTGCCAGCAGCCAAGCTCCGGGTTGGGAGCAGTACTTC. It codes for CASSQAPGWEQYF.

CDR3 sequence: CASSSQGVYEQYF. In nucleotides, the CDR3 is TGTGCCAGCAGCTCCCAGGGGGTCTACGAGCAGTACTTC. V and J are TRBV13 and TRBJ2-7; 7 bases match TRBD1. This CDR3 is 13 amino acids long. Germline CDR1 and CDR2: PRHDT and FYEKMQ (reference sequence). With 4 bases clipped from V and 3 bases from J, the junction kept 3 bases outside the gene matches.

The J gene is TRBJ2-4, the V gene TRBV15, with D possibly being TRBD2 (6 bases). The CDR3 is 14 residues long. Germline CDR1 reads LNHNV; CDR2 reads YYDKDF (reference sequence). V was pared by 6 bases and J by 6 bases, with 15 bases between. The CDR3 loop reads CATRLGYGGNIQYF. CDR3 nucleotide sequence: TGTGCCACCAGACTTGGCTACGGGGGAAACATTCAGTACTTC.